Listed here are 27 T cell receptor beta chains from one sample, sequenced in a study of blood T cell repertoires in COVID-19. The data were produced by immunoSEQ multiplex PCR, yet TCRdb's version contains in-frame clones alone and is incomplete. The sample has some 170,000 clones; roughly 80% are singletons. Sequencing was carried out using peripheral blood. These receptors were taken from a man aged 60 to 69 with acute or convalescent COVID-19.

The chain has TRBV9 and TRBJ2-5; 10 bases match TRBD2. Germline V gives CDR1 SGDLS, CDR2 YYNGEE. There are 18 residues in the CDR3. J lost 0 bases, V lost 0 bases, and 8 bases had no gene match. The CDR3 bases are TGTGCCAGCAGCGTAGAAGGGGCTAGCGGGGGTTACCAAGAGACCCAGTACTTC. Its translation is CASSVEGASGGYQETQYF. The full variable domain, rest sourced from reference TRBV9 and TRBJ2-5, is DSGVTQTPKHLITATGQRVTLRCSPRSGDLSVYWYQQSLDQGLQFLIQYYNGEERAKGNILERFSAQQFPDLHSELNLSSLELGDSALYFCASSVEGASGGYQETQYFGPGTRLLVL.

The genes are TRBV19 and TRBJ1-1; D may be TRBD1 (6 bases). Germline values: CDR1 LNHDA, CDR2 SQIVND (reference sequence). Trimming shortened V by 7 bases and J by 3 bases, and 18 bases separated the two germline ends. The length of the CDR3 is 15 residues. The CDR3 bases are TGTGCCAGTACCCCAGGGGAAAGCCGTCACACTGAAGCTTTCTTT. It is translated as CASTPGESRHTEAFF.

As to this clone: In the same sample, other DNA sequences code for this CDR3. The chain has TRBV5-1 and TRBJ2-7; 11 positions agree with TRBD1. The junction had 5 bases not matched to a gene; V was cut back by 5 bases and J by 4 bases. Germline V lookup: CDR1 SGHRS, CDR2 YFSETQ. The length of the CDR3 is 14 residues. This chain's CDR3 is CASSRDRGSYEQYF. Written as DNA, the CDR3 is TGCGCCAGCAGTAGGGACAGGGGGTCTTACGAGCAGTACTTC.

The chain has TRBV5-8 and TRBJ2-3, with D hard to call. This CDR3 is built from 13 residues. Per germline, CDR1 SGHTS and CDR2 YDEGEE. Trimming cost V 0 bases and J 2 bases, with 4 bases left between them. CDR3 DNA: TGTGCCAGCAGCTTGGCCTCCACAGATACGCAGTATTTT. This encodes CASSLASTDTQYF.

The chain links TRBV27 to TRBJ1-5; 8 bases line up with TRBD1. The length of the CDR3 is 17 residues. Losses at the gene ends were 5 bases for V and 6 bases for J; bases not matched to a gene: 15. From germline, CDR1 is MNHEY and CDR2 SMNVEV (reference sequence). This CDR3 is CASSMSTGVLLGQPQHF. CDR3 bases: TGTGCCAGCAGTATGTCGACAGGGGTCCTCCTTGGTCAGCCCCAGCATTTT.

The rearrangement links TRBV10-3 to TRBJ1-1; TRBD1 matches 7 bases. Germline V CDR1 and CDR2: ENHRY, SYGVKD. CDR3 size: 14 residues. The V gene end was trimmed by 3 bases and the J gene end by 6 bases; junction bases not matched to a gene: 7. The CDR3 loop is CAISEVTGEAEAFF. The CDR3 region has the DNA TGTGCCATCAGTGAAGTCACAGGGGAGGCTGAAGCTTTCTTT.

The gene calls are TRBV10-3 and TRBJ1-5, with TRBD1 matching 7 bases. CDR1 and CDR2 (germline): ENHRY, SYGVKD. The CDR3 has 15 amino acids. V was pared by 3 bases and J by 3 bases, with 5 bases of the junction left unmatched. The CDR3 protein is CAISERQGTNQPQHF. The CDR3, as DNA: TGTGCCATCAGTGAAAGACAGGGCACCAATCAGCCCCAGCATTTT.

This sequence joins TRBV7-8 and TRBJ2-6; possible D gene TRBD1, 6 bases. Trimming cost V 7 bases and J 0 bases, with 22 bases left between them. This CDR3 has 19 amino acids. Germline V gene lookup returns CDR1 SGHVS and CDR2 FQNEAQ. The CDR3 DNA follows: TGTGCCAGCACATCGCCGGTAGACAGGCTCTACTCTGGGGCCAACGTCCTGACTTTC. Protein sequence: CASTSPVDRLYSGANVLTF.

The chain employs TRBV2 and TRBJ1-6; 10 bases line up with TRBD1. After removal of 7 bases from V and 10 bases from J, the junction contained 4 bases not matched to a gene. Germline lookup yields CDR1 SNHLY and CDR2 FYNNEI. The CDR3 totals 13 residues. The CDR3 loop reads CASKGTGVSPLHF. In nucleotides, the CDR3 is TGTGCCAGCAAAGGGACAGGGGTCTCACCCCTCCACTTT.

The chain uses TRBV4-1 and TRBJ2-4; D is perhaps TRBD2 (6 bases). V lost 1 base to trimming and J lost 3 bases, with 7 bases between them. CDR1 MGHRA and CDR2 YSYEKL come from the germline V gene. The CDR3 runs to 14 residues. This CDR3 reads CASSQAGVKNIQYF. As DNA, the CDR3 is TGCGCCAGCAGCCAAGCGGGAGTCAAAAACATTCAGTACTTC.

The chain joins TRBV2 to TRBJ2-3, with D perhaps TRBD2 (7 bases). CDR1 is SNHLY and CDR2 is FYNNEI in the germline V gene. This CDR3 comprises 14 residues. The ends were cut back, 7 bases at V and 3 bases at J, with 14 bases in the middle. Here the CDR3 DNA reads TGTGCCAGCAATGGCGGGGGCACAACAGATACGCAGTATTTT. This codes for CASNGGGTTDTQYF.

The chain carries TRBV10-2 and TRBJ2-5, with 7 bases matching TRBD1. Trimming cost V 6 bases and J 4 bases; bases outside gene matches: 2. Per the germline V gene, CDR1 is WSHSY and CDR2 is SAAADI. This CDR3 has 12 residues. The CDR3: CASRGGGETQYF. The CDR3 DNA follows: TGCGCCAGCAGAGGGGGCGGAGAGACCCAGTACTTC.

The table lists this clone with a few counts. The chain employs TRBV5-1 and TRBJ1-4; 9 nucleotides align to TRBD1. V shed 1 base, J shed 8 bases, and the junction held 12 bases outside the gene matches. Germline lookup yields CDR1 SGHRS and CDR2 YFSETQ. This CDR3 has 17 residues. The CDR3 bases are TGCGCCAGCAGCTTGAGGACAGGGGCGGCTAGTGGGGAAAAACTGTTTTTT. It is translated as CASSLRTGAASGEKLFF.

The V gene is TRBV5-1, the J gene TRBJ2-2; unclear D gene. The germline V gene has CDR1 SGHRS and CDR2 YFSETQ. There are 17 residues in the CDR3. Trimming shortened V by 0 bases and J by 5 bases, and 17 bases separated the two germline ends. The CDR3 spells CASSLGWALPSTGELFF. CDR3 DNA: TGCGCCAGCAGCTTGGGTTGGGCGCTCCCTTCGACCGGGGAGCTGTTTTTT.

The chain uses TRBV5-4 and TRBJ2-1; TRBD1 might be the D (5 bases). In germline, CDR1 is SGHNT, CDR2 YYREEE (reference sequence). CDR3 length equals 15 residues. Trimming removed 5 bases from V and 0 bases from J, with 12 bases in between. The chain's CDR3 is CASSFGASSYNEQFF. Written as DNA, the CDR3 is TGTGCCAGCAGTTTTGGGGCCTCCTCCTACAATGAGCAGTTCTTC.

The CDR3 sequence: CASRYRGNTEAFF. In nucleotides, the CDR3 is TGTGCCAGCAGGTACAGGGGAAACACTGAAGCTTTCTTT. V gene TRBV2 combines with J gene TRBJ1-1, with 7 bases fitting TRBD1. J gave up 2 bases and V 6 bases, and 3 bases lay outside the gene matches. The CDR3 has 13 residues. Germline CDR1 and CDR2: SNHLY and FYNNEI.

This rearrangement joins TRBV5-5 to TRBJ2-7, with a weak D call TRBD1 (7 bases). This CDR3 contains 14 residues. Germline V gene lookup returns CDR1 SGHKS and CDR2 YYEKEE (reference sequence). V was cut by 0 bases and J by 6 bases, with 13 bases left in between. This CDR3 reads CASSLGQGGGEQYF. The DNA for the CDR3 is TGTGCCAGCAGCTTGGGACAGGGAGGAGGCGAGCAGTACTTC.

This clone appeared once. CDR3 in amino acids: CASSLAHYGPLTDTQYF. DNA for the CDR3: TGCGCCAGCAGCTTGGCCCACTACGGTCCTCTAACAGATACGCAGTATTTT. The genes are TRBV5-1 and TRBJ2-3; D unclear. CDR1 is SGHRS, CDR2 YFSETQ, per germline. The CDR3 is made up of 17 amino acids. The V end was cut by 0 bases, the J end by 3 bases, with 17 bases between. Drawing the rest from reference TRBV5-1 and TRBJ2-3, the complete variable domain is KAGVTQTPRYLIKTRGQQVTLSCSPISGHRSVSWYQQTPGQGLQFLFEYFSETQRNKGNFPGRFSGRQFSNSRSEMNVSTLELGDSALYLCASSLAHYGPLTDTQYFGPGTRLTVL.

This chain uses TRBV9 with TRBJ2-1; 7 bases agree with TRBD1. The V gene's germline CDR1 is SGDLS and CDR2 YYNGEE. The CDR3 runs to 12 residues. V lost 5 bases to trimming and J lost 5 bases; unmatched junction nucleotides: 1. The CDR3 DNA sequence: TGTGCCAGCAGTGGGACAGACAATGAGCAGTTCTTC. Its translation is CASSGTDNEQFF.

CDR3 sequence (DNA): TGCGCCAGCAGCCAAGACGCCGGTACCTACGAGCAGTACTTC. The encoded protein is CASSQDAGTYEQYF. The chain joins TRBV4-3 to TRBJ2-7; D gene ambiguous. CDR3 length: 14 amino acids. Germline V CDR1 and CDR2: LGHNA, YSLEER. Trimming left V 0 bases short and J 2 bases short, with 8 bases between.

V and J are TRBV28 and TRBJ1-1; D is unclear. V gave up 3 bases and J gave up 1 base, with 9 bases separating them. CDR3 length: 14 amino acids. Germline V gene sequence: CDR1 MDHEN, CDR2 SYDVKM. CDR3 nucleotides: TGTGCCAGCAGTTTCCTTTATTCGAACACTGAAGCTTTCTTT. This sequence encodes CASSFLYSNTEAFF.

This clone was counted between two and nine times. The same CDR3 can be traced to other DNA sequences in this sample. The chain recombines TRBV9 with TRBJ1-6; tentative D call: TRBD1 (6 bases). V lost 2 bases, J lost 7 bases, and 10 bases lay in between. The CDR3 extends over 14 amino acids. CDR1 and CDR2 from the germline V gene are SGDLS and YYNGEE. In DNA form, the CDR3 reads TGTGCCAGCAGCGTTAACAGGGAAAATTCACCCCTCCACTTT. Its protein is CASSVNRENSPLHF.

This clone showed up just a few times. V usage is TRBV11-2 and J usage is TRBJ2-1, with 10 bases aligning to TRBD1. From germline, CDR1 is SGHAT and CDR2 FQNNGV. Germline trimming cut 8 bases from V and 2 bases from J; bases unmatched to any gene: 3. The CDR3 runs to 14 residues. Here the CDR3 DNA reads TGTGCCAGCGGGACAGGGGCGACCTACAATGAGCAGTTCTTC. Translated: CASGTGATYNEQFF.

This clone was seen only once. V and J are TRBV15 and TRBJ1-5; 7 bases fit TRBD1. CDR1 LNHNV and CDR2 YYDKDF come from the germline V gene (reference sequence). This CDR3 spans 19 amino acids. V shed 4 bases and J 0 bases; nucleotides not matched to a gene: 15. The CDR3 loop reads CATSTSRGTDEYSNQPQHF. The CDR3 DNA reads as TGTGCCACCAGCACTTCACGAGGGACAGACGAATATAGCAATCAGCCCCAGCATTTT. The variable domain in full, completed from reference TRBV15 and TRBJ1-5, reads DAMVIQNPRYQVTQFGKPVTLSCSQTLNHNVMYWYQQKSSQAPKLLFHYYDKDFNNEADTPDNFQSRRPNTSFCFLDIRSPGLGDTAMYLCATSTSRGTDEYSNQPQHFGDGTRLSIL.

This sequence joins TRBV12-3 or TRBV12-4 and TRBJ1-2; D may be TRBD1 (6 bases). V was pared by 5 bases and J by 4 bases, with 11 bases between. The CDR3 is made up of 13 amino acids. DNA of the CDR3: TGTGCCAGCAGTCTACGGACAGTCTATGGCTACACCTTC. Protein product: CASSLRTVYGYTF.

This clone was detected once. The chain recombines TRBV7-8 with TRBJ2-7; the D gene is possibly TRBD2 (7 bases). The CDR3 extends over 15 amino acids. V was shortened by 1 base and J by 5 bases, with 15 bases between the two germline ends. Looked up from germline, CDR1 is SGHVS and CDR2 is FQNEAQ. This CDR3 is CASSLEGRGAHEQYF. CDR3 DNA: TGTGCCAGCAGCTTAGAAGGACGGGGGGCCCACGAGCAGTACTTC.

The V and J genes are TRBV11-2 and TRBJ2-7; 12 bases align to TRBD1. J gave up 3 bases and V 1 base, and 4 bases lay outside the gene matches. Germline loops: CDR1 SGHAT, CDR2 FQNNGV. The CDR3 sequence is 16 residues long. The CDR3 region has the DNA TGTGCCAGCAGCTTAGGGGGACAGGGGGCTAGCTACGAGCAGTACTTC. Its protein product is CASSLGGQGASYEQYF.